Listed below are T cell receptor beta chains from one sample, sequenced in a study of CD8+CD57+ T cells in acquired aplastic anemia. MiXCR, applied by TCRdb to the reads, yields one record per CDR3 protein. The sample holds about 160,000 distinct CDR3 sequences; around 48% are singletons and the top ten take approximately 2.8%. The sequenced sample was sorted CD4+, CD8+, or CD8+CD57+ T cells (not recorded which) from PBMCs. The receptors originated from a human donor with aplastic anemia. Each CDR3 is given with its conserved first and last residue. The D gene is left open where the match is weak. Clone size is given for some rows only: seen once, a few or many times, or a class if the clone is expanded.

DNA,CDR3,length,J,D,size,V
TGCAGTGCCCTGACTAGCGCAGTCTCCTACGAGCAGTACTTC,CSALTSAVSYEQYF,14,TRBJ2-7,TRBD2,many,TRBV20-1
TGTGCCAGCACTGAATCGACCGGGGAGCTGTTTTTT,CASTESTGELFF,12,TRBJ2-2,NA,NA,TRBV6-1
TGTGCCGGGGGGGGACTAGCGGGGTTCTACGAGCAGTACTTC,CAGGGLAGFYEQYF,14,TRBJ2-7,TRBD2,NA,TRBV2
TGTGCCACCAGTGAAACCGGGACCTCCGATACGCAGTATTTT,CATSETGTSDTQYF,14,TRBJ2-3,NA,few,TRBV24-1
TGCAGTGCTAGAGATCGTCGTCTGGGGTACACTGAAGCTTTCTTT,CSARDRRLGYTEAFF,15,TRBJ1-1,NA,NA,TRBV20-1
TGCAGTGCTAGAGAGTTGGCGGGAGCGGCAATCTACAATGAGCAGTTCTTC,CSARELAGAAIYNEQFF,17,TRBJ2-1,TRBD2,many,TRBV20-1
TGTGCCAGCAGAGACGGACAGTACTATGGCTACACCTTC,CASRDGQYYGYTF,13,TRBJ1-2,NA,NA,TRBV6-2/TRBV6-3
TGTGCCAGCGGAGGGGACAGGGGATTCTCAGGGGGAGGCTACACCTTC,CASGGDRGFSGGGYTF,16,TRBJ1-2,TRBD1,once,TRBV25-1
TGCAGTGCTTCCCCCGACTACTACAATGAGCAGTTCTTC,CSASPDYYNEQFF,13,TRBJ2-1,NA,many,TRBV20-1
TGTGCCAGTAGTATAGAACTCTCTGGGGCCAACGTCCTGACTTTC,CASSIELSGANVLTF,15,TRBJ2-6,NA,NA,TRBV19
TGTGCCAGCAGCCCGGTAGACAAGGGCAATTCACCCCTCCACTTT,CASSPVDKGNSPLHF,15,TRBJ1-6,NA,many,TRBV7-2
TGTGCCAGCAGCTCTAGTGCAGAGACCCAGTACTTC,CASSSSAETQYF,12,TRBJ2-5,NA,NA,TRBV7-7
TGCGCCAGCAGCCTCCCGTTGGGTTACTATGGCTACACCTTC,CASSLPLGYYGYTF,14,TRBJ1-2,NA,NA,TRBV4-1
TGCGCCAGCAGTGAGGCGTCCGCGAACACCGGGGAGCTGTTTTTT,CASSEASANTGELFF,15,TRBJ2-2,NA,NA,TRBV10-1
TGTGCCAGCAGTGGTTCTAAGTTGTACAATGAGCAGTTCTTC,CASSGSKLYNEQFF,14,TRBJ2-1,NA,NA,TRBV25-1
TGTGCCAGTCTCGGCCCGTACCCCTACGAGCAGTACTTC,CASLGPYPYEQYF,13,TRBJ2-7,NA,many,TRBV27
TGTGCCAGCAGCCCCTCCATGAACACTGAAGCTTTCTTT,CASSPSMNTEAFF,13,TRBJ1-1,NA,NA,TRBV7-2
TGCAGTGCTAGAGACTGGACGGATAATGAAAAACTGTTTTTT,CSARDWTDNEKLFF,14,TRBJ1-4,NA,many,TRBV20-1
TGTGCCAGCAGCCTCCCGGGAAGGGAGCTGTTTTTT,CASSLPGRELFF,12,TRBJ2-2,NA,NA,TRBV4-2
TGTGCCAGCAGCTTGGCAACCCCGAGGTACGAGCAGTACTTC,CASSLATPRYEQYF,14,TRBJ2-7,NA,once,TRBV7-9
TGTGCCAGCTCTCTTACTTCCGGCTCGGGGACTGAAGCTTTCTTT,CASSLTSGSGTEAFF,15,TRBJ1-1,NA,NA,TRBV18
TGTGCCAGCAGCGAGGGGACTATTTCCTACAATGAGCAGTTCTTC,CASSEGTISYNEQFF,15,TRBJ2-1,TRBD2,NA,TRBV9
TGTGCCACCGGGGACGGAGATAGCAATCAGCCCCAGCATTTT,CATGDGDSNQPQHF,14,TRBJ1-5,NA,few,TRBV19
TGTGCCACTCGACAGGGCAATCAGCCCCAGCATTTT,CATRQGNQPQHF,12,TRBJ1-5,NA,NA,TRBV15
TGTGCCAGCAGCCAACCCTGGACAGGGACCCCTCTACGGTACTTC,CASSQPWTGTPLRYF,15,TRBJ2-7,TRBD1,many,TRBV5-5
TGCAGCGTTGATCTCGGCGGGAGGGAAGCCGGGGAGCTGTTTTTT,CSVDLGGREAGELFF,15,TRBJ2-2,TRBD2,many,TRBV29-1
TGTGCCAGCAGCGTGGGCATCGGACAGTCAGATACGCAGTATTTT,CASSVGIGQSDTQYF,15,TRBJ2-3,NA,NA,TRBV9
TGTGCCAGCAGACCCGCTGCGCGGGAGGTGTCCACAGGTACGCAGTATTTT,CASRPAAREVSTGTQYF,17,TRBJ2-3,TRBD2,NA,TRBV5-6
TGTGCCAGCAGTCTTGGACTAGCAGGGGGACAGTTCTTC,CASSLGLAGGQFF,13,TRBJ2-1,NA,many,TRBV7-9
TGTGCCAGCAGTTCCGCTAGCGGGAGCTACGAGCAGTACTTC,CASSSASGSYEQYF,14,TRBJ2-7,TRBD2,many,TRBV12-3/TRBV12-4
TGTGCCAGCAGCGCATTCGGGGACAGGGGCCAAGAGACCCAGTACTTC,CASSAFGDRGQETQYF,16,TRBJ2-5,TRBD1,many,TRBV7-3
TGCAGTGCTAGAGTTTTTAGCGGACTACCACCGCCCCACGAGCAGTACTTC,CSARVFSGLPPPHEQYF,17,TRBJ2-7,NA,many,TRBV20-1
TGTGCCAGTTATGGGACAGGGGCCGGGGAGCAGTTCTTC,CASYGTGAGEQFF,13,TRBJ2-1,TRBD1,many,TRBV19
TGTGCCAGTGGGGCGGGAGGGGGGGTCTACCATGAGCAGTTCTTC,CASGAGGGVYHEQFF,15,TRBJ2-1,TRBD2,many,TRBV19
TGCGCCAGCAGCATGGACAGGGTTAGCACAGATACGCAGTATTTT,CASSMDRVSTDTQYF,15,TRBJ2-3,TRBD1,NA,TRBV5-1
TGCAGCGTCCAGACAGGGGACAATCAGCCCCAGCATTTT,CSVQTGDNQPQHF,13,TRBJ1-5,TRBD1,NA,TRBV29-1
TGTGCCAGTAGTCTGACAGGAGTAAACTATGGCTACACCTTC,CASSLTGVNYGYTF,14,TRBJ1-2,NA,NA,TRBV19
TGCGCCAGCAGCCTAGCGACTAGCGGGAGCGACGACAATGAGCAGTTCTTC,CASSLATSGSDDNEQFF,17,TRBJ2-1,TRBD2,NA,TRBV4-1
TGTGCCAGCAGCTTCGACCCATACGAGCAGTACTTC,CASSFDPYEQYF,12,TRBJ2-7,NA,NA,TRBV7-8
TGTGCCAGCAGCTCGGGACGTCGGGTGAATTACTTC,CASSSGRRVNYF,12,TRBJ2-7,NA,many,TRBV7-9
TGTGCCAGCAGCCCCCGTGGGCCCCTGAAGGAGACCCAGTACTTC,CASSPRGPLKETQYF,15,TRBJ2-5,NA,many,TRBV7-6
TGTGCCAGCAGCCGGGACACCGGGCAGTATTTT,CASSRDTGQYF,11,TRBJ2-3,NA,many,TRBV7-9
TGTGCCAGCAGTGGGGGGACTTACTCCTACGAGCAGTACTTC,CASSGGTYSYEQYF,14,TRBJ2-7,NA,many,TRBV12-3/TRBV12-4
TGTGCCAGCAGCGCTGTAGGATACAATGAGCAGTTCTTC,CASSAVGYNEQFF,13,TRBJ2-1,NA,NA,TRBV12-3/TRBV12-4
TGTGCCAGCAGTTCACCGAGGTCATGGGAGTACTTC,CASSSPRSWEYF,12,TRBJ2-7,NA,many,TRBV28
TGTGCCATCAGTGAGGGGACCAACTACGAGCAGTACTTC,CAISEGTNYEQYF,13,TRBJ2-7,NA,few,TRBV10-3
TGTGCCAGCAGCGACCCCAGGGACAGGGGACCCGGGGAGCTGTTTTTT,CASSDPRDRGPGELFF,16,TRBJ2-2,TRBD1,few,TRBV3-1
TGTGCCAGCGCACGCGGGGGGGCACTAAACACTGAAGCTTTCTTT,CASARGGALNTEAFF,15,TRBJ1-1,NA,NA,TRBV28
TGTGCCAGCAGCTTAAAAGAAGGGAAGACCCAGTACTTC,CASSLKEGKTQYF,13,TRBJ2-5,NA,many,TRBV5-4
TGCAGCGTTAATGGACAGGGGAATCAGCCCCAGCATTTT,CSVNGQGNQPQHF,13,TRBJ1-5,TRBD1,NA,TRBV29-1
TGCGCCAGCAGCTTGGGGGGCCGGGGGGCAGGAGATACGCAGTATTTT,CASSLGGRGAGDTQYF,16,TRBJ2-3,NA,many,TRBV5-1
TGTGCCACCAGCAGCTTACAGGGCGACCTGAACACTGAAGCTTTCTTT,CATSSLQGDLNTEAFF,16,TRBJ1-1,NA,NA,TRBV15